This entry is about one T cell receptor beta chain. The source of the sample is a study of blood T cell repertoires in COVID-19. Study at large: The United States, Italy and Spain supplied acute and convalescent COVID-19 samples. PBMCs, B-cell-depleted T cells, or T cells were the source of the cDNA or gDNA that made up the material.

The CDR3 runs 14 residues. J was trimmed by 6 bases and V by 1 base; bases with no gene match: 2. Germline CDR1 is LGHDT and CDR2 is YNNKEL (reference sequence). In the study's own analysis: Reference gene primer amplification gave estimated nucleated cell counts. TCRdb keeps only in-frame clones here, not all; method: immunoSEQ multiplex PCR. The V and J calls and clone size are taken from that table; D and trimming were inferred from the DNA. This sample yields about 49,000 clones, of which more than 85% are seen a single time; around 5% belongs to the top ten. The V call is TRBV3-1 (or the pseudogene TRBV3-2), the J call TRBJ1-4; 7 bases fit TRBD1. Sequenced material: peripheral blood. This sequence originates from a man aged 40-49 years with active COVID-19. In DNA form, the CDR3 reads TGTGCCAGCAGCCAAGGACAGGGTTATGAAAAACTGTTTTTT. Amino acid sequence: CASSQGQGYEKLFF.